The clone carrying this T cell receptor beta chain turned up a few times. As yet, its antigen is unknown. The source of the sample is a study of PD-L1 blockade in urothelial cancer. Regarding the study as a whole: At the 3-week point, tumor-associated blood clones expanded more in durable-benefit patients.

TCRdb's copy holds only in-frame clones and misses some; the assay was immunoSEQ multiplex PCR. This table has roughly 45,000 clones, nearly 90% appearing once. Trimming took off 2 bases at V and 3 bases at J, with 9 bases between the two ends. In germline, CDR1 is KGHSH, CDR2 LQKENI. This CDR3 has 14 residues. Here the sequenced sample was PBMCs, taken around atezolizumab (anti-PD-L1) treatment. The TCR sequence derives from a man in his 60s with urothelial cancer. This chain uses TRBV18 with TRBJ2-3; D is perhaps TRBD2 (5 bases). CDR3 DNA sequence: TGTGCCAGCTCACCAGAGGGAAGAACAGATACGCAGTATTTT. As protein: CASSPEGRTDTQYF.